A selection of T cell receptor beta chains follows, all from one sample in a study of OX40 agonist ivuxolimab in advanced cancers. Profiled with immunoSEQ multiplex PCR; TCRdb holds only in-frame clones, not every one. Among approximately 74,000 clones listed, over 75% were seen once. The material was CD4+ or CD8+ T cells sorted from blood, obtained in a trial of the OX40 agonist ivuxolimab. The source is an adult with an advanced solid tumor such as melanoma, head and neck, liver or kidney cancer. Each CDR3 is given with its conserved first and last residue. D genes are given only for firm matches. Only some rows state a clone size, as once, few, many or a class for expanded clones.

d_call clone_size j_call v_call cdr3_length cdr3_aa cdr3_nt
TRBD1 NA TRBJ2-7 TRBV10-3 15 CAISESPGGPLKQYF TGTGCCATCAGTGAGTCGCCAGGGGGCCCCCTTAAGCAGTACTTC
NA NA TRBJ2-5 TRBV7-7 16 CASSEGRLVRGETQYF TGTGCCAGCAGCGAAGGGAGGTTGGTTAGGGGCGAGACCCAGTACTTC
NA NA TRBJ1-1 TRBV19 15 CASSTVRGMNTEAFF TGTGCCAGTAGTACTGTCCGGGGAATGAACACTGAAGCTTTCTTT
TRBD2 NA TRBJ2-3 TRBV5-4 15 CASSSPTSALDTQYF TGTGCCAGCAGCTCTCCGACTAGCGCATTAGATACGCAGTATTTT
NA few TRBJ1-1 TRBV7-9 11 CASTKYTEAFF TGTGCCAGCACCAAATACACTGAAGCTTTCTTT
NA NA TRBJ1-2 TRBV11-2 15 CASSLGGGRSYGYTF TGTGCCAGCAGCTTAGGCGGCGGGCGGAGCTATGGCTACACCTTC
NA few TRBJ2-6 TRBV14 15 CASSPWGSGANVLTF TGTGCCAGCAGCCCGTGGGGCTCTGGGGCCAACGTCCTGACTTTC
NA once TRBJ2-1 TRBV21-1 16 CASRELQFSSYNEQFF TGTGCCAGCAGGGAACTACAGTTTTCCTCCTACAATGAGCAGTTCTTC
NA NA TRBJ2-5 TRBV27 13 CASSLGAQETQYF TGTGCCAGCAGTTTGGGGGCCCAAGAGACCCAGTACTTC
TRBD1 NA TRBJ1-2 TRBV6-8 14 CASILDRVGYGYTF TGTGCCAGCATCCTAGACAGGGTAGGCTATGGCTACACCTTC
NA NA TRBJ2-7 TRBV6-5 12 CASARGSYEQYF TGTGCCAGCGCAAGGGGCTCCTACGAGCAGTACTTC
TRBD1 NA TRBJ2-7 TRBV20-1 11 CSDRVHYEQYF TGCAGCGACAGGGTACACTACGAGCAGTACTTC
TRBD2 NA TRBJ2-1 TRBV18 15 CASSPGTSGPHEQFF TGTGCCAGCTCACCAGGGACTAGCGGACCTCATGAGCAGTTCTTC
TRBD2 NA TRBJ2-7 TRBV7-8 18 CASSLVGASGTFSYEQYF TGTGCCAGCAGCTTAGTGGGGGCTAGCGGGACCTTCTCCTACGAGCAGTACTTC
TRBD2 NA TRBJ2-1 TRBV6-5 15 CASSSGTSGRNEQFF TGTGCCAGCAGTTCCGGGACTAGCGGGAGAAATGAGCAGTTCTTC
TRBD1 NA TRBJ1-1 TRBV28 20 CASRRDPTGGLFGGNTEAFF TGTGCCAGCAGAAGAGATCCGACAGGGGGCCTATTTGGGGGTAACACTGAAGCTTTCTTT
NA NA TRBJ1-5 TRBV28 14 CASSLPQGNQPQHF TGTGCCAGCAGTTTACCCCAGGGTAATCAGCCCCAGCATTTT
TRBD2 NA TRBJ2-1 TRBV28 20 CASSLVASGTYLSSYNEQFF TGTGCCAGCAGTTTAGTGGCTAGCGGGACGTACTTGAGCTCCTACAATGAGCAGTTCTTC
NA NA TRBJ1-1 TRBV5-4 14 CASSLGLGGTEAFF TGTGCCAGCAGCTTGGGGTTGGGGGGCACTGAAGCTTTCTTT
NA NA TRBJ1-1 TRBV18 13 CASSPNQDTEAFF TGTGCCAGCTCACCAAACCAGGACACTGAAGCTTTCTTT
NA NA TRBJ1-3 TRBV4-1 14 CASSSGLRGNTIYF TGCGCCAGCAGCTCCGGTCTAAGGGGAAACACCATATATTTT
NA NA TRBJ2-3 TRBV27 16 CASSSPVASSTDTQYF TGTGCCAGCAGTTCACCCGTAGCGTCTAGCACAGATACGCAGTATTTT
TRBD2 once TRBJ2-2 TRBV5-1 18 CASSLTSRTSSGTGELFF TGCGCCAGCAGCCTGACTAGCAGAACCTCATCGGGCACCGGGGAGCTGTTTTTT
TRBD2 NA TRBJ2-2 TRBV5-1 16 CASSMRTSGNTGELFF TGCGCCAGCAGCATGAGGACTAGCGGTAACACCGGGGAGCTGTTTTTT
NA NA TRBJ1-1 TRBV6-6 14 CASVRGLMNTEAFF TGTGCCAGCGTCAGGGGCCTAATGAACACTGAAGCTTTCTTT
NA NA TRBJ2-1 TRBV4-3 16 CASSQEPGKTYNEQFF TGCGCCAGCAGCCAAGAACCGGGTAAGACCTACAATGAGCAGTTCTTC
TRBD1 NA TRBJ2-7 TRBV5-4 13 CASNSGTEYEQYF TGTGCCAGCAACTCCGGGACAGAATACGAGCAGTACTTC
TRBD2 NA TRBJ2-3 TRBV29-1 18 CSVELGGRALSRTDTQYF TGCAGCGTTGAATTGGGCGGGAGGGCCCTTTCTAGGACAGATACGCAGTATTTT
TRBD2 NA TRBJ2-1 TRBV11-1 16 CASSRTGTSRLVEQFF TGTGCCAGCAGCAGAACCGGGACTAGCCGTCTGGTGGAGCAGTTCTTC